The source of this T cell receptor (beta chain) is a study of cytomegalovirus exposure and HLA in healthy donors. Both 60 Vbeta primers and 13 Jbeta primers went into the PCR. TCRdb's table, derived via immunoSEQ multiplex PCR, lists solely in-frame clones and lacks some. The table gives 150,000 to 200,000 clones; the top ten clones make up approximately 6.9% of it. Germline assignment: CDR1 SGHRS and CDR2 YFSETQ. The CDR3 runs to 13 residues. The V end lost 4 bases, the J end lost 0 bases, and 7 bases lay between the germline ends. Whole-study results and caveats: Based on reports, TCR beta sequences accurately predicted HLA-A and HLA-B alleles for most subjects.

For this clone: Its cognate antigen is unknown.

This TCR was sampled from a man under 40 in good health and CMV-seronegative. Sequencing was performed on PBMCs. This rearrangement joins TRBV5-1 to TRBJ1-1, with D unclear. The CDR3 region has the DNA TGCGCCAGCAGCCGGGATTTGAACACTGAAGCTTTCTTT. Protein: CASSRDLNTEAFF.